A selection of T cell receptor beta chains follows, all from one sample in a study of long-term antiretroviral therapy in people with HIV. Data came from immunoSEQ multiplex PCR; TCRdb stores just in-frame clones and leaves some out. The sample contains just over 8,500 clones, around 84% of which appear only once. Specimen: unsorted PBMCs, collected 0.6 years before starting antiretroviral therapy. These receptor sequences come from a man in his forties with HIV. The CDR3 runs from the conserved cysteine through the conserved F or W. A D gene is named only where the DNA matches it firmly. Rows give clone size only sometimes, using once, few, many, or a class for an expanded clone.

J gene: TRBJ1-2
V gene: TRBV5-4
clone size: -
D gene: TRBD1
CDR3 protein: CASSLPGTGNYGYTF
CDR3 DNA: TGTGCCAGCAGCTTGCCCGGGACAGGGAACTATGGCTACACCTTC

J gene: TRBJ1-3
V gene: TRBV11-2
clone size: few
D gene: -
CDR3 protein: CASSSTPAGPTGNTIYF
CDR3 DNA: TGTGCCAGCAGCTCCACTCCAGCCGGGCCCACTGGAAACACCATATATTTT

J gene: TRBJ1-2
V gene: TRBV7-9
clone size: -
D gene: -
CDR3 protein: CASSLEGGNYGYTF
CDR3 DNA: TGTGCCAGCAGCTTAGAAGGGGGAAACTATGGCTACACCTTC

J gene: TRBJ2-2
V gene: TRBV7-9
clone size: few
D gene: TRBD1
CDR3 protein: CASNYATTHQGADTGELFF
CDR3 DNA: TGTGCCAGCAACTACGCAACTACCCACCAGGGGGCAGACACCGGGGAGCTGTTTTTT

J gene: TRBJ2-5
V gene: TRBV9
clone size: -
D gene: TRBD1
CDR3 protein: CASNLGQGTQETQYF
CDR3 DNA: TGTGCCAGCAACCTCGGACAGGGGACTCAAGAGACCCAGTACTTC

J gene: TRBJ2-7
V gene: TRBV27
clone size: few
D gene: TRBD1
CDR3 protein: CASSQGQGTYEQYF
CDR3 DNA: TGTGCCAGCAGCCAAGGACAGGGAACCTACGAGCAGTACTTC

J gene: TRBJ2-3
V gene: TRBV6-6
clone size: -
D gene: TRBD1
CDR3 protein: CASSPKGQGADTQYF
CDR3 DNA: TGTGCCAGCAGTCCCAAGGGACAGGGCGCAGATACGCAGTATTTT

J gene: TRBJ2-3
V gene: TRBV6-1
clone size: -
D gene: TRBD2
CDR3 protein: CASSEAGQGLAGGDTQYF
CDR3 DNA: TGTGCCAGCAGTGAAGCGGGGCAGGGACTAGCGGGGGGAGATACGCAGTATTTT

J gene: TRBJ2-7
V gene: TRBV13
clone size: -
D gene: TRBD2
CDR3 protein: CASSLGTSGVSYEQYF
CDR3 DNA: TGTGCCAGCAGCTTAGGGACTAGCGGGGTCTCCTACGAGCAGTACTTC

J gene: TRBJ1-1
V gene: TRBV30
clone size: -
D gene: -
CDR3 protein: CAWSPGGYTEAFF
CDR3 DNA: TGTGCCTGGAGCCCGGGGGGTTACACTGAAGCTTTCTTT

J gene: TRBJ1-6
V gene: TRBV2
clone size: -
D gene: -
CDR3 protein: CASSERAAYNSPLHF
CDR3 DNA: TGTGCCAGCAGTGAAAGGGCGGCGTATAATTCACCCCTCCACTTT

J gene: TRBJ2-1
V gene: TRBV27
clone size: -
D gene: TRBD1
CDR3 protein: CASSLRVQSGTGGDEQFF
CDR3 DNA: TGTGCCAGCAGTTTGAGGGTACAATCCGGGACAGGGGGCGATGAGCAGTTCTTC

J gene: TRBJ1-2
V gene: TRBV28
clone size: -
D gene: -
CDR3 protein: CASSPLAGRGGYTF
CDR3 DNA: TGTGCCAGCAGTCCCTTGGCAGGTCGGGGAGGCTACACCTTC

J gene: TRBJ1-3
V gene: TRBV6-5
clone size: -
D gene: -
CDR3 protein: CASSFAGPISGNTIYF
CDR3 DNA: TGTGCCAGCAGTTTCGCCGGGCCCATCTCTGGAAACACCATATATTTT

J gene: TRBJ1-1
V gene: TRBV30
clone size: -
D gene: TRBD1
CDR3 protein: CAWTPPGGAYTEAFF
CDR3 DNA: TGTGCCTGGACCCCCCCAGGGGGCGCCTACACTGAAGCTTTCTTT

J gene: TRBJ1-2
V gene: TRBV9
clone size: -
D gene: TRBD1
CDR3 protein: CASSPGTANYGYTF
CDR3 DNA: TGTGCCAGCAGCCCGGGGACAGCTAACTATGGCTACACCTTC

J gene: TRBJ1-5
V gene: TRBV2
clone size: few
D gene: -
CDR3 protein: CASKEGSNQPQHF
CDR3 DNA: TGTGCCAGCAAGGAGGGCTCTAATCAGCCCCAGCATTTT

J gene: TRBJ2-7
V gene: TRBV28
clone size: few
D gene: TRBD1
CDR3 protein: CASSPLSQGSDYEQYF
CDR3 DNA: TGTGCCAGCAGTCCCCTTTCACAGGGGTCGGACTACGAGCAGTACTTC

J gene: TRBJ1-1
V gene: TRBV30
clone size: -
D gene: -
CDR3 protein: CAWSGRDTEAFF
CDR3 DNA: TGTGCCTGGAGTGGACGGGACACTGAAGCTTTCTTT

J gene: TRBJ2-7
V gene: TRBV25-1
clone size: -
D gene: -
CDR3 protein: CASSETGPYEQYF
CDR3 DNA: TGTGCCAGCAGTGAAACAGGTCCCTACGAGCAGTACTTC

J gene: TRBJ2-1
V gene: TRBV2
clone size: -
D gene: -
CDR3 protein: CASSEGGLEGGNEQFF
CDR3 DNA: TGTGCCAGCAGTGAAGGGGGTCTAGAAGGGGGCAATGAGCAGTTCTTC

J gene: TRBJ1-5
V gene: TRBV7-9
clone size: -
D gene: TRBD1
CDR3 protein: CASSSGTGNQPQHF
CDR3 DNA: TGTGCCAGCAGCTCCGGGACAGGTAATCAGCCCCAGCATTTT

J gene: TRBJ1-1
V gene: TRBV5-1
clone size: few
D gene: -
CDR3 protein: CASSLGWGSTEAFF
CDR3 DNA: TGCGCCAGCAGCTTGGGGTGGGGCTCCACTGAAGCTTTCTTT

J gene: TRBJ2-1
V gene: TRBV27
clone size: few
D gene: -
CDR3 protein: CASRDTRGHEQFF
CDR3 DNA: TGTGCCAGCAGAGATACTAGAGGCCATGAGCAGTTCTTC

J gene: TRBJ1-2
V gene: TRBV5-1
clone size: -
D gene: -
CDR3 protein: CASSPTENNYGYTF
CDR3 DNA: TGCGCCAGCAGCCCGACAGAAAATAACTATGGCTACACCTTC

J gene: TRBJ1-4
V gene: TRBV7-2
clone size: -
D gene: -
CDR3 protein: CASSLVVPGKLFF
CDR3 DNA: TGTGCCAGCAGCTTAGTGGTCCCGGGGAAACTGTTTTTT

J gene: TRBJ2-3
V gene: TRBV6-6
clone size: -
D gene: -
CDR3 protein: CASSSGLVDTQYF
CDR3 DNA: TGTGCCAGCAGTTCGGGACTGGTAGATACGCAGTATTTT

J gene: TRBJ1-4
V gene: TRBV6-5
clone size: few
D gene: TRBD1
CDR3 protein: CASSYLQGTEKLFF
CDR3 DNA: TGTGCCAGCAGTTACCTACAGGGGACAGAAAAACTGTTTTTT

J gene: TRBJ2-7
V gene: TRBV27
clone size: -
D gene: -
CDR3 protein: CASSLSGVGNFYEQYF
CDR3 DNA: TGTGCCAGCAGTTTAAGTGGGGTAGGGAATTTTTACGAGCAGTACTTC

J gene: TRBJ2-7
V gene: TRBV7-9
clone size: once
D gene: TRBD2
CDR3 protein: CASSSRLAGGLGEQYF
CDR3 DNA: TGTGCCAGCAGCTCAAGACTAGCGGGGGGGCTTGGGGAGCAGTACTTC

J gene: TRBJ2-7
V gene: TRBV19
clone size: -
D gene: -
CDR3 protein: CASSITDGSYEQYF
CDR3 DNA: TGTGCCAGTAGTATAACGGACGGTTCCTACGAGCAGTACTTC

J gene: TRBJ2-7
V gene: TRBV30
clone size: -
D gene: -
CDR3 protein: CAWSTGLEQYF
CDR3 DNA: TGTGCCTGGAGCACAGGGCTCGAGCAGTACTTC

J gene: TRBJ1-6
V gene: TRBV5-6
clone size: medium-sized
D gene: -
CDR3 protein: CASSLLPSSYNSPLHF
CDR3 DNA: TGTGCCAGCAGCTTGCTCCCTAGCTCCTATAATTCACCCCTCCACTTT

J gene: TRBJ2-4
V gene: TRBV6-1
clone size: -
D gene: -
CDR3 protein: CASLGGGLAKNIQYF
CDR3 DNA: TGTGCCAGCTTAGGGGGGGGGCTAGCCAAAAACATTCAGTACTTC

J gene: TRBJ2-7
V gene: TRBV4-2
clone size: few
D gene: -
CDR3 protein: CASSHSLASYEQYF
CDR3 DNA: TGTGCCAGCAGCCACAGTCTGGCTTCCTACGAGCAGTACTTC

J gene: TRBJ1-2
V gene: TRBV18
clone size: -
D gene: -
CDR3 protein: CASSPDILNYGYTF
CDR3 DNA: TGTGCCAGCTCACCGGACATCCTTAACTATGGCTACACCTTC

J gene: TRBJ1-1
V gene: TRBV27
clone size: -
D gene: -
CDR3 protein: CASSLSQTANTEAFF
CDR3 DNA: TGTGCCAGCAGTTTATCCCAGACCGCTAACACTGAAGCTTTCTTT

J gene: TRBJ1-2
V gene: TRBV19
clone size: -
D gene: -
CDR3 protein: CASTAGGNYGYTF
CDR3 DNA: TGTGCCAGTACCGCCGGGGGGAACTATGGCTACACCTTC

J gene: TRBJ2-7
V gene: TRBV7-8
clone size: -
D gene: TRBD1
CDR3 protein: CASSGDRAFAYEQYF
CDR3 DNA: TGTGCCAGCAGCGGAGACAGGGCCTTCGCCTACGAGCAGTACTTC

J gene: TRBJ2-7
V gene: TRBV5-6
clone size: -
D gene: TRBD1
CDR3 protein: CASSPSTGGSYYEQYF
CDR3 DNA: TGTGCCAGCAGCCCCTCTACAGGGGGATCGTACTACGAGCAGTACTTC

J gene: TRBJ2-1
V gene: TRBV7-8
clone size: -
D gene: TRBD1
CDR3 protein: CASSQGDSSYNEQFF
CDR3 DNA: TGTGCCAGCAGCCAGGGGGATAGCTCCTACAATGAGCAGTTCTTC

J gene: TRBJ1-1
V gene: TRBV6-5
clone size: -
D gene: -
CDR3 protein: CASSYSFQAKAFF
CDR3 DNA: TGTGCCAGCAGTTACTCGTTCCAGGCTAAAGCTTTCTTT

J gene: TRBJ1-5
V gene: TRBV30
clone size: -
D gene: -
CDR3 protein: CAWSPGAKGPQHF
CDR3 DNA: TGTGCCTGGAGTCCGGGGGCGAAAGGGCCCCAGCATTTT

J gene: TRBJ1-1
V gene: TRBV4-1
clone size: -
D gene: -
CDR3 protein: CASSQDQWGANTEAFF
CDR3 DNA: TGCGCCAGCAGCCAAGATCAATGGGGGGCAAACACTGAAGCTTTCTTT

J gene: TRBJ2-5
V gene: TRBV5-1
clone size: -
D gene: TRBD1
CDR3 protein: CASSLGDGQGTKTQYF
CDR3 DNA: TGCGCCAGCAGCTTGGGGGACGGACAGGGTACAAAGACCCAGTACTTC

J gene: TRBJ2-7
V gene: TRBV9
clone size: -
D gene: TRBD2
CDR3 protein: CASSVGGGTSYEQYF
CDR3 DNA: TGTGCCAGCAGCGTAGGGGGGGGAACCTCCTACGAGCAGTACTTC

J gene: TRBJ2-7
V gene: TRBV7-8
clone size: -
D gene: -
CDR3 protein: CASSSTGFPYEQYF
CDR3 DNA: TGTGCCAGCAGCTCAACAGGGTTCCCCTACGAGCAGTACTTC

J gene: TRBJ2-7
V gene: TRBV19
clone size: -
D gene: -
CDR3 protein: CASSMEGYEQYF
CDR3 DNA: TGTGCCAGTAGTATGGAAGGCTACGAGCAGTACTTC

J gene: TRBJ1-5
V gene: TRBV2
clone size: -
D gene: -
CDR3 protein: CASKFKDLSNQPQHF
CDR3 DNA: TGTGCCAGCAAATTTAAGGACCTTAGCAATCAGCCCCAGCATTTT

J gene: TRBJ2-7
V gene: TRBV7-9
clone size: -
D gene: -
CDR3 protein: CASSPRTDSYEQYF
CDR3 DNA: TGTGCCAGCAGCCCCCGGACAGATAGCTACGAGCAGTACTTC

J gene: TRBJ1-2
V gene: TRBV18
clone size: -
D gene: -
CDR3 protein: CASSPLGGLDYGYTF
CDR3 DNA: TGTGCCAGCTCACCCCTCGGGGGCCTCGACTATGGCTACACCTTC

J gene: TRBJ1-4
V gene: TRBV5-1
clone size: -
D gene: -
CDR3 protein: CASSLATGKGEKLFF
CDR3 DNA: TGCGCCAGCAGCTTGGCCACGGGGAAGGGTGAAAAACTGTTTTTT

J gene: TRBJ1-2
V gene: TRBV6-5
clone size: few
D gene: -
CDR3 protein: CASSYNPPQRDGYTF
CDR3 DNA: TGTGCCAGCAGTTACAATCCCCCACAAAGGGATGGCTACACCTTC

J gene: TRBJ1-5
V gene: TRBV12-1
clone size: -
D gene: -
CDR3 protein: CASSFTYRGGNQPQHF
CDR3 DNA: TGTGCCAGCAGCTTTACATACAGGGGAGGCAATCAGCCCCAGCATTTT

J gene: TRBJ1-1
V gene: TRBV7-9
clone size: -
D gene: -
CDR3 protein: CASSLRTTNTEAFF
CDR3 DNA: TGTGCCAGCAGCTTACGGACAACCAACACTGAAGCTTTCTTT